Below are 21 T cell receptor beta chains sequenced from a single sample in a study of neoadjuvant anti-PD-1 for oral cavity cancer. This table comes from immunoSEQ multiplex PCR, and its TCRdb copy is limited to in-frame clones, with some not included. The sample consists of about 14,000 clones, approximately 70% of them appearing once. Sequencing was performed on PBMCs, taken before nivolumab (anti-PD-1) treatment. The receptors derive from a person aged 35 to 85 with oral cavity squamous cell carcinoma.

J is TRBJ2-7 and V is TRBV6-1; D possibly corresponds to TRBD1 (6 bases). CDR3 length: 14 residues. V was clipped by 4 bases and J by 4 bases, with 14 bases between them. Germline-derived CDR1 and CDR2 are MNHNS and SASEGT. The CDR3 is CASSVQGILYEQYF. The CDR3 nucleotides read TGTGCCAGCAGTGTCCAGGGGATTTTATACGAGCAGTACTTC.

The V gene is TRBV6-5, the J gene TRBJ1-2; 10 bases map to TRBD1. CDR1 and CDR2 (germline): MNHEY, SVGAGI. V lost 11 bases, J lost 3 bases, and 6 bases stayed unmatched. The CDR3 runs 13 residues. This CDR3 reads CACGTGADYGYTF. The CDR3 DNA is TGTGCCTGCGGGACAGGGGCGGACTATGGCTACACCTTC.

This chain uses TRBV5-1 with TRBJ2-7, with unresolved D. This CDR3 has 15 amino acids. V lost 4 bases, J lost 2 bases, and 16 bases lay in between. Per germline, CDR1 SGHRS and CDR2 YFSETQ. The chain's CDR3 is CASSQDQGPTYEQYF. The CDR3 DNA sequence: TGCGCCAGCAGCCAAGATCAAGGTCCGACCTACGAGCAGTACTTC.

V and J are TRBV19 and TRBJ1-5, with D possibly being TRBD1 (6 bases). Trimming stripped 4 bases from V and 6 bases from J, with 10 bases between. The germline V gene has CDR1 LNHDA and CDR2 SQIVND (reference sequence). This CDR3 has 13 residues. CDR3 residues: CASSKGHGQPQHF. The DNA of the CDR3 is TGTGCCAGTAGTAAGGGACACGGTCAGCCCCAGCATTTT.

The V call is TRBV5-1, the J call TRBJ2-7, with 10 bases matching TRBD1. In germline, CDR1 is SGHRS, CDR2 YFSETQ. Trimming took 4 bases from V and 6 from J; bases not matched to a gene: 7. CDR3 length: 14 residues. CDR3: CASSPGTGAGEQYF. The DNA for the CDR3 is TGCGCCAGCAGCCCTGGGACAGGGGCCGGCGAGCAGTACTTC.

As DNA, the CDR3 is TGTGCCAGCAGTCCCCCGGGACTCTACGAGCAGTACTTC. As protein: CASSPPGLYEQYF. The chain links TRBV11-2 to TRBJ2-7, with D possibly matching TRBD2 (6 bases). The CDR3 extends over 13 amino acids. The germline V gene encodes CDR1 SGHAT and CDR2 FQNNGV. V was pared by 6 bases and J by 3 bases, with 12 bases between.

The chain carries TRBV7-2 and TRBJ2-3; D call uncertain. The germline V gene encodes CDR1 SGHTA and CDR2 FQGNSA. V shed 0 bases and J shed 2 bases, with 9 bases lying between them. The CDR3 has 15 residues. DNA for the CDR3: TGTGCCAGCAGCTTAGCGATCGACTTCACAGATACGCAGTATTTT. Encoded protein: CASSLAIDFTDTQYF.

This chain joins TRBV30 and TRBJ1-1; a weak D match, TRBD1 (6 bases). From germline, CDR1 is GTSNPN and CDR2 SVGIG (reference sequence). This CDR3 has 12 residues. Trimming pared 2 bases from V and 6 bases from J, leaving 10 bases between. This chain's CDR3 is CAWSQGGPEAFF. CDR3 in DNA: TGTGCCTGGAGTCAAGGGGGACCTGAAGCTTTCTTT.

The J gene is TRBJ2-7, the V gene TRBV29-1; D is uncertain. The ends were cut back, 5 bases at V and 2 bases at J, with 10 bases in the middle. In germline, CDR1 is SQVTM, CDR2 ANQGSEA. CDR3 length: 12 amino acids. The CDR3 region has the DNA TGCAGCGTTTGGACGGTACCCTACGAGCAGTACTTC. It specifies CSVWTVPYEQYF.

This clone appeared a few times. The gene calls are TRBV7-6 and TRBJ1-3; D possibly corresponds to TRBD1 (5 bases). Germline CDR1 reads SGHVS; CDR2 reads FNYEAQ. This CDR3 contains 18 residues. Trimming removed 0 bases at V and 2 bases at J, with 17 bases between. The CDR3 nucleotides are TGTGCCAGCAGCTTAGCTCGGGCCGGGGGGTGGACTGGAAACACCATATATTTT. Protein: CASSLARAGGWTGNTIYF. The whole variable domain, remainder taken from reference TRBV7-6 and TRBJ1-3, is GAGVSQSPRYKVTKRGQDVALRCDPISGHVSLYWYRQALGQGPEFLTYFNYEAQQDKSGLPNDRFSAERPEGSISTLTIQRTEQRDSAMYRCASSLARAGGWTGNTIYFGEGSWLTVV.

The chain employs TRBV9 and TRBJ2-3; 8 nucleotides line up with TRBD1. V was clipped by 3 bases and J by 2 bases; unmatched bases: 5. Germline values: CDR1 SGDLS, CDR2 YYNGEE. The CDR3 has 15 amino acids. The CDR3 sequence: CASSATGGVTDTQYF. CDR3 DNA: TGTGCCAGCAGCGCAACAGGGGGAGTCACAGATACGCAGTATTTT. Full variable domain (outside the CDR3, taken from reference TRBV9 and TRBJ2-3): DSGVTQTPKHLITATGQRVTLRCSPRSGDLSVYWYQQSLDQGLQFLIQYYNGEERAKGNILERFSAQQFPDLHSELNLSSLELGDSALYFCASSATGGVTDTQYFGPGTRLTVL.

The rearrangement uses TRBV19 and TRBJ1-2, with D uncertain. Germline CDR1 LNHDA, CDR2 SQIVND (reference sequence). V lost 2 bases to trimming and J lost 6 bases, with 7 bases between them. This CDR3 is built from 12 residues. CDR3 in amino acids: CASSIRRDGYTF. CDR3 in DNA: TGTGCCAGTAGTATAAGGAGAGATGGCTACACCTTC. Using reference TRBV19 and TRBJ1-2 for the parts outside the CDR3, the full variable domain is DGGITQSPKYLFRKEGQNVTLSCEQNLNHDAMYWYRQDPGQGLRLIYYSQIVNDFQKGDIAEGYSVSREKKESFPLTVTSAQKNPTAFYLCASSIRRDGYTFGSGTRLTVV.

This clone was observed a few times. CDR3 sequence reads: CASRPTGTDNYGYTF. CDR3 nucleotide sequence: TGTGCCAGCAGGCCTACCGGGACAGACAACTATGGCTACACCTTC. J is TRBJ1-2 and V is TRBV7-9; 7 nucleotides line up with TRBD1. The CDR3 has 15 residues. CDR1 is SEHNR and CDR2 is FQNEAQ in the germline V gene (reference sequence). V lost 6 bases, J lost 2 bases, and 9 bases stayed unmatched.

Written as DNA, the CDR3 is TGTGCCAGCAGCGACTTGGGGGATACGCAGTATTTT. Protein product: CASSDLGDTQYF. The chain has TRBV9 and TRBJ2-3, with D unclear. Trimming cost V 3 bases and J 6 bases, with 8 bases left between them. The CDR3 spans 12 residues. Germline V lookup: CDR1 SGDLS, CDR2 YYNGEE. The full variable domain, completed using reference TRBV9 and TRBJ2-3, is DSGVTQTPKHLITATGQRVTLRCSPRSGDLSVYWYQQSLDQGLQFLIQYYNGEERAKGNILERFSAQQFPDLHSELNLSSLELGDSALYFCASSDLGDTQYFGPGTRLTVL.

In this sample, this clone turned up a few times. The CDR3: CASSRLAGERNTGELFF. In DNA form, the CDR3 reads TGTGCCAGCAGTCGTCTAGCGGGAGAGCGGAACACCGGGGAGCTGTTTTTT. V gene TRBV28 combines with J gene TRBJ2-2; 10 bases agree with TRBD2. From germline, CDR1 is MDHEN and CDR2 SYDVKM. Trimming removed 5 bases from V and 1 base from J; junction bases left unmatched: 7. The CDR3 sequence is 17 residues long.

In its sample, this clone was seen once. The CDR3: CASSVELSSYEQYF. In DNA, the CDR3 is TGTGCCAGCAGCGTAGAACTGAGCTCCTACGAGCAGTACTTC. V is TRBV9 and J is TRBJ2-7; D gene uncertain. The CDR3 totals 14 residues. Germline-derived CDR1 and CDR2 are SGDLS and YYNGEE. The ends were cut back, 0 bases at V and 0 bases at J, with 7 bases in the middle.

This clone was detected only a few times. The chain carries TRBV18 and TRBJ2-7; 12 bases map to TRBD1. This CDR3 has 15 residues. With V trimmed by 0 bases and J by 7 bases, 4 bases remained unmatched. Germline CDR1 and CDR2: KGHSH and LQKENI. The CDR3 loop is CASSPPGQGAREQYF. The CDR3 coding sequence is TGTGCCAGCTCACCACCGGGACAGGGGGCGCGGGAGCAGTACTTC.

This chain links TRBV7-2 with TRBJ2-7, with TRBD2 identical over 12 bases. From germline, CDR1 is SGHTA and CDR2 FQGNSA. V shed 1 base and J 2 bases; nucleotides not matched to a gene: 3. This CDR3 contains 16 residues. The CDR3 bases are TGTGCCAGCAGCTTAGAAGCTAGCGGGAGGGCCTACGAGCAGTACTTC. It translates to CASSLEASGRAYEQYF.

The chain couples TRBV7-3 to TRBJ1-1; D unresolved. The CDR3 loop spans 14 amino acids. Germline CDR1 and CDR2: SGHTA and FQGTGA. With 5 bases removed from V and 0 bases from J, the gap between germline ends came to 10 bases. This chain's CDR3 is CASSGVFMNTEAFF. For the CDR3, the DNA is TGTGCCAGCAGCGGGGTATTCATGAACACTGAAGCTTTCTTT. Using reference TRBV7-3 and TRBJ1-1 for the parts outside the CDR3, the full variable domain is GAGVSQTPSNKVTEKGKYVELRCDPISGHTALYWYRQSLGQGPEFLIYFQGTGAADDSGLPNDRFFAVRPEGSVSTLKIQRTERGDSAVYLCASSGVFMNTEAFFGQGTRLTVV.

The genes are TRBV6-5 and TRBJ1-5; no reliable D call. V shed 5 bases and J shed 3 bases, with 8 bases lying between them. Germline values: CDR1 MNHEY, CDR2 SVGAGI. The CDR3 is 13 residues long. The CDR3 DNA is TGTGCCAGCAGTCTCAGGCACAATCAGCCCCAGCATTTT. Translation gives CASSLRHNQPQHF.

The CDR3 DNA reads TGTGCCATCAGAAGGACTAGCGGGAGATACGAGCAGTACTTC. This encodes CAIRRTSGRYEQYF. The chain couples TRBV10-3 to TRBJ2-7; 13 bases are a match to TRBD2. The V segment lost 6 bases and the J segment 4 bases; nucleotides outside the gene matches: 3. The V gene's germline CDR1 is ENHRY and CDR2 SYGVKD. CDR3 length equals 14 residues.